This T cell receptor (beta chain) is from a study of monozygotic twins with inflammatory bowel disease. TCRdb re-analyzed the 5' RACE reads; it lists each CDR3 protein once, without DNA. The table counts tens of thousands of distinct CDR3 sequences; 7.4% lies in the top ten. This CDR3 is built from 15 residues. The germline CDR1 and CDR2 sequences are SGHRS and YFSETQ. Study findings and constraints: IBD patients shared fewer clonotypes with other individuals than healthy twins, especially patients with disease activity signs.

As concerns this clonotype: Its target is unknown.

The V gene is TRBV5-1, the J gene TRBJ2-1; TCRdb lists TRBD1, though no DNA is available to test this call. The sequence came from a human donor with ulcerative colitis or Crohn's disease, or a healthy co-twin of an affected twin (not recorded which). What was sequenced was blood. CDR3 amino acids: CASSVTGTDYNEQFF. The full variable domain, with the rest looked up from reference TRBV5-1 and TRBJ2-1, is KAGVTQTPRYLIKTRGQQVTLSCSPISGHRSVSWYQQTPGQGLQFLFEYFSETQRNKGNFPGRFSGRQFSNSRSEMNVSTLELGDSALYLCASSVTGTDYNEQFFGPGTRLTVL.